The 3 T cell receptor beta chains listed next were all sequenced from one sample in a study of blood T cell repertoires in COVID-19. TCRdb keeps only in-frame clones here, not all; method: immunoSEQ multiplex PCR. The data contain approximately 53,000 clones, approximately 91% of them singletons. Material for sequencing was peripheral blood. These receptors were obtained from a woman over 75 with acute or convalescent COVID-19.

This rearrangement joins TRBV24-1 to TRBJ2-2, with D uncertain. V lost 1 base and J lost 7, with 9 bases in between. Germline lookup yields CDR1 KGHDR and CDR2 SFDVKD. The CDR3 covers 14 residues. The CDR3 DNA is TGTGCCACCAGTGATTTAACGGGTTACGGGGAGCTGTTTTTT. It specifies CATSDLTGYGELFF.

The V call is TRBV7-2, the J call TRBJ1-1, with D possibly TRBD1 on 5 matching bases. From germline, CDR1 is SGHTA and CDR2 FQGNSA. The CDR3 runs 16 residues. V was trimmed by 0 bases and J by 1 base, leaving 12 bases between them. This CDR3 is CASSLAGQGPNTEAFF. CDR3 DNA sequence: TGTGCCAGCAGCTTAGCGGGGCAGGGTCCGAACACTGAAGCTTTCTTT.

This chain connects TRBV18 to TRBJ1-6; 9 bases agree with TRBD1. CDR3 length: 16 amino acids. The V segment lost 0 bases and the J segment 7 bases; nucleotides outside the gene matches: 4. CDR1 and CDR2 (germline): KGHSH, LQKENI. The CDR3 sequence is CASSPPQGQGNSPLHF. The CDR3 bases are TGTGCCAGCTCACCACCCCAGGGACAGGGAAATTCACCCCTCCACTTT.